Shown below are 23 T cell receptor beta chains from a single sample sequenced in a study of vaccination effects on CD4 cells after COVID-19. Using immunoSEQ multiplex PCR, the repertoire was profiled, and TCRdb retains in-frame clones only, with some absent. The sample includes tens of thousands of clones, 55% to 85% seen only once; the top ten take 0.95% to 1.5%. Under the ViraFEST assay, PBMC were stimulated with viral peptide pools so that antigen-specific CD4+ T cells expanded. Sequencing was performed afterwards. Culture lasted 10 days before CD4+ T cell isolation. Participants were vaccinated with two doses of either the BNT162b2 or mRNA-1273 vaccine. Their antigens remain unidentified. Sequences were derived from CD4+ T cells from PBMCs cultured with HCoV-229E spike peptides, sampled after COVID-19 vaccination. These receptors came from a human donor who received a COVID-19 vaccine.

CDR3 bases: TGTGCCTGGAGTGGGAGGGGTCGGAACACCGGGGAGCTGTTTTTT. This gives the protein CAWSGRGRNTGELFF. This chain connects TRBV30 to TRBJ2-2, with D maybe TRBD2 (6 bases). Germline CDR1 and CDR2: GTSNPN and SVGIG (reference sequence). Between the trimmed V and J ends, which lost 1 base and 1 base, there was a span of 10 bases. CDR3 length equals 15 residues.

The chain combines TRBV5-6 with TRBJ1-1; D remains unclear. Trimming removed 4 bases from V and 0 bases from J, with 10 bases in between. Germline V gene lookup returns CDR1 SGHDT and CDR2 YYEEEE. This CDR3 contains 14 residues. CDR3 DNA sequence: TGTGCCAGCAGCGAGGAGCTCTTGAACACTGAAGCTTTCTTT. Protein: CASSEELLNTEAFF.

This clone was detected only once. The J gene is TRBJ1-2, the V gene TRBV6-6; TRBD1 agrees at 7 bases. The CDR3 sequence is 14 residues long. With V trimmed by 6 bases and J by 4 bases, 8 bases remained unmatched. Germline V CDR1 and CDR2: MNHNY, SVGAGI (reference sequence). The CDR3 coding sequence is TGTGCCAGCAGCCTTGGACAGGTCGTCTATGGCTACACCTTC. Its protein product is CASSLGQVVYGYTF.

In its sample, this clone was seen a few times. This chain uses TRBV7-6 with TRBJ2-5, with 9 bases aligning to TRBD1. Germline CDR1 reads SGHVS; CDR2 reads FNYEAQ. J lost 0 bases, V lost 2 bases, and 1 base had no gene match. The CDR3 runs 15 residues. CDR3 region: CASSLNRGHQETQYF. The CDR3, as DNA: TGTGCCAGCAGCTTAAACAGGGGGCACCAAGAGACCCAGTACTTC.

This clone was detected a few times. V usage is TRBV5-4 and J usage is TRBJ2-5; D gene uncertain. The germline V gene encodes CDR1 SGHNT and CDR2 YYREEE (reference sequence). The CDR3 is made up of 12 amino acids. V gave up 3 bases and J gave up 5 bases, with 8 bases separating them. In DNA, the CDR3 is TGTGCCAGCAGCTCTCCTGTGGAGACCCAGTACTTC. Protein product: CASSSPVETQYF.

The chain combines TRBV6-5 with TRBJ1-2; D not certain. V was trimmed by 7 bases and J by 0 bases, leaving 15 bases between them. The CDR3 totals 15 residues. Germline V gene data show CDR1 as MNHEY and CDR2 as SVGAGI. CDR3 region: CASIPIHGANYGYTF. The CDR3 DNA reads TGTGCCAGCATCCCCATCCACGGGGCTAACTATGGCTACACCTTC.

DNA of the CDR3: TGTGCCTGGAGTACGGGCTACGAGCAGTACGTC. It codes for CAWSTGYEQYV. The gene calls are TRBV30 and TRBJ2-7; D is unresolved. Germline V CDR1 and CDR2: GTSNPN, SVGIG (reference sequence). V dropped 2 bases and J dropped 3 bases, with 5 bases sitting between them. The CDR3 totals 11 residues.

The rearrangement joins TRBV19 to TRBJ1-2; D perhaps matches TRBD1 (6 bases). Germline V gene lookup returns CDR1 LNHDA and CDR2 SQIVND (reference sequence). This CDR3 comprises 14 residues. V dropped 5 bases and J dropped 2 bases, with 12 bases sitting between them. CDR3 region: CASSPRDMNYGYTF. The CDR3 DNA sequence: TGTGCCAGTAGTCCTCGGGACATGAACTATGGCTACACCTTC. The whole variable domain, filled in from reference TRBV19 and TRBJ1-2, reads DGGITQSPKYLFRKEGQNVTLSCEQNLNHDAMYWYRQDPGQGLRLIYYSQIVNDFQKGDIAEGYSVSREKKESFPLTVTSAQKNPTAFYLCASSPRDMNYGYTFGSGTRLTVV.

CDR3 residues: CASSLEQGAHNEQFF. The CDR3 DNA is TGTGCCAGCAGCTTGGAACAGGGGGCACACAATGAGCAGTTCTTC. The chain carries TRBV5-5 and TRBJ2-1, with 9 bases aligning to TRBD1. The germline V gene encodes CDR1 SGHKS and CDR2 YYEKEE (reference sequence). The CDR3 is 15 residues long. The junction had 3 bases not matched to a gene; V was cut back by 0 bases and J by 5 bases.

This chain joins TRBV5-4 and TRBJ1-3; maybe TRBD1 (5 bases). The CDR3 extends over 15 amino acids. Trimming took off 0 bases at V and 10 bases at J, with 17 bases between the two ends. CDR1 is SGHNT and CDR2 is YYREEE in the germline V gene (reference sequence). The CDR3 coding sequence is TGTGCCAGCAGCTTGGAGCCTGACAGATCCTCAACCATATATTTT. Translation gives CASSLEPDRSSTIYF.

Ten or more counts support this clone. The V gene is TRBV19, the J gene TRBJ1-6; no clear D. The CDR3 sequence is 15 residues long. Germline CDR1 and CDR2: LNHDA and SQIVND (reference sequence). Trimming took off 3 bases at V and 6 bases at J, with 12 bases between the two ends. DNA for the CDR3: TGTGCCAGTAGTATGCCCGGGCGCTCTAATTCACCCCTCCACTTT. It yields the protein CASSMPGRSNSPLHF.

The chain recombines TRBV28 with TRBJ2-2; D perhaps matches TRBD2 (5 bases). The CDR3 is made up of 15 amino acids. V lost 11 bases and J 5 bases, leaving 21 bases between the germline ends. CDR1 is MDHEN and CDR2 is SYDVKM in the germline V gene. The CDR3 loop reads CAAGGSWGRTGELFF. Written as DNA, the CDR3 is TGTGCCGCCGGAGGATCCTGGGGTCGGACCGGGGAGCTGTTTTTT.

The CDR3 coding sequence is TGTGCCAGTAGTGTGCCCGGGGTGAACACTGAAGCTTTCTTT. Translated: CASSVPGVNTEAFF. The chain joins TRBV19 to TRBJ1-1; D unresolved. The V gene's germline CDR1 is LNHDA and CDR2 SQIVND (reference sequence). The germline V and J ends were trimmed by 5 bases and 0 bases, with 10 bases remaining between them. The CDR3 extends over 14 amino acids.

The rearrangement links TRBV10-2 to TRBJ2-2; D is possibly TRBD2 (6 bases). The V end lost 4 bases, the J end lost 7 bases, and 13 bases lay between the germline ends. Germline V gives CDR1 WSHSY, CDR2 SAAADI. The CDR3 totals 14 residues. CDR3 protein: CASSGRGGGGELFF. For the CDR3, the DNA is TGCGCCAGCAGTGGCCGGGGAGGAGGCGGGGAGCTGTTTTTT.

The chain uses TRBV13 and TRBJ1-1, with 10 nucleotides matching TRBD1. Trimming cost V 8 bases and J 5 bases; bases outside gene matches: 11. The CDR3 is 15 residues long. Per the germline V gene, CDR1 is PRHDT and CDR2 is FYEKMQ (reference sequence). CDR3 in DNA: TGTGCCAGCCTAGACAGGGGGCGGAGGGTGACTGAAGCTTTCTTT. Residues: CASLDRGRRVTEAFF.

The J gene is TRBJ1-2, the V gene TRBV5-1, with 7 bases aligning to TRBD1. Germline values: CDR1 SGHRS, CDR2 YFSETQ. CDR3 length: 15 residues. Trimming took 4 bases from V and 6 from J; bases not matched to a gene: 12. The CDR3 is CASSLYGTQGDGYTF. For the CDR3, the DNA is TGCGCCAGCAGCCTTTATGGGACCCAGGGGGATGGCTACACCTTC.

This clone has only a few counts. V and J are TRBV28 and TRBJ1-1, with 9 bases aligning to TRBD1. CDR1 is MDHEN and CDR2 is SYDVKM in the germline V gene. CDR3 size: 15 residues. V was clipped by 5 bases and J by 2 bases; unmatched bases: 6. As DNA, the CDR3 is TGTGCCAGCAGTGGGTCGGACAGGGGTAACACTGAAGCTTTCTTT. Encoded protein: CASSGSDRGNTEAFF.

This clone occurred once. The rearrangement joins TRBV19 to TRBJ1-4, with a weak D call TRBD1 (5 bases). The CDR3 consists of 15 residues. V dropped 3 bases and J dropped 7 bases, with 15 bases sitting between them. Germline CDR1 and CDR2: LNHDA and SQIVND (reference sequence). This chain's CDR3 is CASSIDPGRPEKLFF. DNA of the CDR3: TGTGCCAGTAGTATCGATCCAGGGAGGCCTGAAAAACTGTTTTTT.

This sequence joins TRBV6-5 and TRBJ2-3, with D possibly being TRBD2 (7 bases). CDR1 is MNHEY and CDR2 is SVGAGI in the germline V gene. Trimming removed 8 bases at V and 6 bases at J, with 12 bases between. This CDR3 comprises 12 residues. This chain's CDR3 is CASGGAADTQYF. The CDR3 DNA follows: TGTGCCAGCGGGGGGGCGGCCGATACGCAGTATTTT.

The CDR3 DNA is TGTGCCAGCTCACCCCCGGGGACAGGGACCGGCTACACCTTC. It is translated as CASSPPGTGTGYTF. V gene TRBV18 combines with J gene TRBJ1-2, with 9 bases fitting TRBD1. The CDR3 length is 14 residues. V trimming: 3 bases; J trimming: 8 bases; junction bases outside the gene matches: 7. Germline V gene sequence: CDR1 KGHSH, CDR2 LQKENI.

The CDR3 nucleotides read TGTGCCAGCAGACCCAGGGGTCGGGGCAATCAGCCCCAGCATTTT. Amino acid sequence: CASRPRGRGNQPQHF. The V and J genes are TRBV6-5 and TRBJ1-5; perhaps TRBD1 as D (6 bases). This CDR3 contains 15 residues. V lost 6 bases to trimming and J lost 2 bases, with 14 bases between them. The germline CDR1 and CDR2 sequences are MNHEY and SVGAGI.

CDR3 sequence reads: CASSAQAVNQPQHF. The CDR3 DNA reads TGTGCCAGCAGTGCACAGGCCGTAAATCAGCCCCAGCATTTT. The V call is TRBV2, the J call TRBJ1-5; TRBD1 is a possible D gene (5 bases). Trimming left V 4 bases short and J 4 bases short, with 11 bases between. Germline V gene sequence: CDR1 SNHLY, CDR2 FYNNEI. This CDR3 has 14 amino acids.

CDR3 amino acids: CASSLVHRGQEKLFF. The CDR3 coding sequence is TGTGCCAGCAGCTTAGTTCACAGGGGGCAGGAAAAACTGTTTTTT. This chain links TRBV7-2 with TRBJ1-4; 9 nucleotides match TRBD1. CDR3 length: 15 amino acids. With 1 base clipped from V and 8 bases from J, the junction kept 5 bases outside the gene matches. Germline V gene sequence: CDR1 SGHTA, CDR2 FQGNSA. The entire variable domain, with the rest obtained from reference TRBV7-2 and TRBJ1-4, is as follows: GAGVSQSPSNKVTEKGKDVELRCDPISGHTALYWYRQSLGQGLEFLIYFQGNSAPDKSGLPSDRFSAERTGGSVSTLTIQRTQQEDSAVYLCASSLVHRGQEKLFFGSGTQLSVL.